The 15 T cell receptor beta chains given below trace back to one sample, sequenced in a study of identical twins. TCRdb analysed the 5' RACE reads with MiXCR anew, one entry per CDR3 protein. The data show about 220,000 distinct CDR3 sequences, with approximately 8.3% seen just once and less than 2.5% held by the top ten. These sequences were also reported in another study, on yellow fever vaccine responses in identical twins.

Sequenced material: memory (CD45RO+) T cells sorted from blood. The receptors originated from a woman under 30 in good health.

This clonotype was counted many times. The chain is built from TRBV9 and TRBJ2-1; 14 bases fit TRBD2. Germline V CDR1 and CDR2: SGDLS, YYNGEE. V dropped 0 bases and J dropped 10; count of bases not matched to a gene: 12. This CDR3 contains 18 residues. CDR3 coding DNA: TGTGCCAGCAGCGTAGAAGGGACTAGCGGGGGCCGACTTGGGGAGCAGTTCTTC. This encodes CASSVEGTSGGRLGEQFF. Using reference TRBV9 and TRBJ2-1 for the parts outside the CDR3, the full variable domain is DSGVTQTPKHLITATGQRVTLRCSPRSGDLSVYWYQQSLDQGLQFLIQYYNGEERAKGNILERFSAQQFPDLHSELNLSSLELGDSALYFCASSVEGTSGGRLGEQFFGPGTRLTVL.

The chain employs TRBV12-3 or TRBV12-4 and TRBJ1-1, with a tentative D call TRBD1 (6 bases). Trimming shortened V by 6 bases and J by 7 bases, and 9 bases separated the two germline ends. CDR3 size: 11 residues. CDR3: CASRTGYEAFF. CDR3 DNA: TGTGCCAGCAGAACAGGGTATGAAGCTTTCTTT.

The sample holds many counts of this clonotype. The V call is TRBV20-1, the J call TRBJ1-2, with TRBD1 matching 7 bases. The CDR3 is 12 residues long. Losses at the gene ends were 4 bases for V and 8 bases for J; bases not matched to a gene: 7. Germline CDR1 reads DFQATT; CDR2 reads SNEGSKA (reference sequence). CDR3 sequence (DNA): TGCAGTGCTACGGACAGGATTACGGGCTACACCTTC. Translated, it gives CSATDRITGYTF.

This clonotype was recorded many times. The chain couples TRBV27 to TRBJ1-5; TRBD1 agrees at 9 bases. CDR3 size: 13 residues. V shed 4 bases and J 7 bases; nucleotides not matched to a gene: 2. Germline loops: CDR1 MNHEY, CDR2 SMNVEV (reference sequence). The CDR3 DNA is TGTGCCAGCAGTTGGGACAGGGAGCAGCCCCAGCATTTT. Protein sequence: CASSWDREQPQHF.

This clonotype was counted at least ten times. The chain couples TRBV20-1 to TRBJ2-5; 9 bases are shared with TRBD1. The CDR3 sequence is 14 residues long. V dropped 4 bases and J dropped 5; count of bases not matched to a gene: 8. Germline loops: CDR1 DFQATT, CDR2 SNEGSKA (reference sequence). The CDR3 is CSAITGGSRETQYF. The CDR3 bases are TGCAGTGCTATTACAGGGGGCTCCAGGGAGACCCAGTACTTC.

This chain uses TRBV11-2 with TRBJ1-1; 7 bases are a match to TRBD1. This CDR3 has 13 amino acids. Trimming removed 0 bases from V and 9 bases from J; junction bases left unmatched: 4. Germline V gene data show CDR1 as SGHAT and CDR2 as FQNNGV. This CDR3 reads CASSLEGRGQAFF. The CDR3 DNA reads TGTGCCAGCAGCTTAGAAGGGAGGGGGCAAGCTTTCTTT.

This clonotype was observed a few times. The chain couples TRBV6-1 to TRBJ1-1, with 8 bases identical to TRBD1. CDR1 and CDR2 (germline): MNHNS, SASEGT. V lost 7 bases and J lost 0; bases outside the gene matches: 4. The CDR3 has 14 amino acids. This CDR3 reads CASTSGGLNTEAFF. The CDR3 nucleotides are TGTGCCAGCACCTCAGGGGGCCTGAACACTGAAGCTTTCTTT.

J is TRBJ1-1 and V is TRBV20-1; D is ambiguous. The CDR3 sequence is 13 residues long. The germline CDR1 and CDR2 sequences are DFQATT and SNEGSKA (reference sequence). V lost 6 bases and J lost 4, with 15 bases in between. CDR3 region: CSAPGGVSTEAFF. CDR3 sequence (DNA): TGCAGTGCCCCCGGTGGGGTTAGCACTGAAGCTTTCTTT.

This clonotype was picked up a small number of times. In DNA form, the CDR3 reads TGCAGTGCTAGGCTAGCGGGAGAGTCTTCCTACGAGCAGTACTTC. Its translation: CSARLAGESSYEQYF. The rearrangement links TRBV20-1 to TRBJ2-7; TRBD2 agrees at 10 bases. Germline CDR1 and CDR2: DFQATT and SNEGSKA (reference sequence). Trimming at V came to 3 bases and at J to 1 base, leaving 6 bases not matched to a gene. The CDR3 spans 15 residues.

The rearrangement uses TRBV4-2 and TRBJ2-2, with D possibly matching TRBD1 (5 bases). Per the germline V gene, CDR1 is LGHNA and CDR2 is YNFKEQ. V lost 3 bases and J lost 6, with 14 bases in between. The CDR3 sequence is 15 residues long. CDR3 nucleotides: TGTGCCAGCAGCCAGAATCAGGGTGGGGCCGGGGAGCTGTTTTTT. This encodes CASSQNQGGAGELFF.

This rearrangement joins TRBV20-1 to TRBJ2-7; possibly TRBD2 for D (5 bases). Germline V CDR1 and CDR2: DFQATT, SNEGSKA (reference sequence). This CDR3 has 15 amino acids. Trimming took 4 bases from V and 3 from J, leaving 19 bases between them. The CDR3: CSAKRFISGIYEQYF. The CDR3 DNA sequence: TGCAGTGCTAAACGTTTTATCTCGGGGATCTACGAGCAGTACTTC.

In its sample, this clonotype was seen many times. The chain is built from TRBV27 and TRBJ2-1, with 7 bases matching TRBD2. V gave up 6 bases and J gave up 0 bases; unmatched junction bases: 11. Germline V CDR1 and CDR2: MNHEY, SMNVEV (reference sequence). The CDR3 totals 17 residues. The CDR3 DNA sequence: TGTGCCAGCAGCGCCTTTGGGGGGGGTAGCTCCTACAATGAGCAGTTCTTC. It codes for CASSAFGGGSSYNEQFF.

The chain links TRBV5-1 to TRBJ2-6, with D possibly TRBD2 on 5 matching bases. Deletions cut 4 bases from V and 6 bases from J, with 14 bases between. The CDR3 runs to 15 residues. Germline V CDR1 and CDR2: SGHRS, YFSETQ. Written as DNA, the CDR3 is TGCGCCAGCAGCCCCCCGCGGGTGTCGGCCAACGTCCTGACTTTC. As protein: CASSPPRVSANVLTF. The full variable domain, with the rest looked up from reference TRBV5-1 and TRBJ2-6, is KAGVTQTPRYLIKTRGQQVTLSCSPISGHRSVSWYQQTPGQGLQFLFEYFSETQRNKGNFPGRFSGRQFSNSRSEMNVSTLELGDSALYLCASSPPRVSANVLTFGAGSRLTVL.

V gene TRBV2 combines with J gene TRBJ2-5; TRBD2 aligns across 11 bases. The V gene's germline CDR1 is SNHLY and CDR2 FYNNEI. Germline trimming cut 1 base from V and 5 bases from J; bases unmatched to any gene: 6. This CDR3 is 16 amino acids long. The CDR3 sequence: CASSEVAGGRGETQYF. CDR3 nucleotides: TGTGCCAGCAGTGAAGTAGCGGGGGGGCGTGGGGAGACCCAGTACTTC.

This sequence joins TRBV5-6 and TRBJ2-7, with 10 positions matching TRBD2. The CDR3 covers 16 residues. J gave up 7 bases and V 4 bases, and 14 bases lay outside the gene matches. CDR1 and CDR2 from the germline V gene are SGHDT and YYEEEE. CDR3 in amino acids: CASSRPIGLAAGEQYF. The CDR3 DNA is TGTGCCAGCAGCCGGCCGATAGGACTAGCGGCGGGGGAGCAGTACTTC.